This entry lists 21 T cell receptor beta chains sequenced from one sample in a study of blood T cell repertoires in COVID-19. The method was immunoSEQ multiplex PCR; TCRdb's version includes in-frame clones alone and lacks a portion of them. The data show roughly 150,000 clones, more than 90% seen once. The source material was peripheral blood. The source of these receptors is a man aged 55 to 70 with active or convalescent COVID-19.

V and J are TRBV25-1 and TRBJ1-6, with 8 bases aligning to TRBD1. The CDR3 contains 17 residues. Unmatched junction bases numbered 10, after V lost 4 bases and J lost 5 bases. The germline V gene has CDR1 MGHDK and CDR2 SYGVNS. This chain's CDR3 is CASSAGTGIGNNSPLHF. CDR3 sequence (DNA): TGTGCCAGCAGTGCCGGGACAGGTATAGGCAATAATTCACCCCTCCACTTT.

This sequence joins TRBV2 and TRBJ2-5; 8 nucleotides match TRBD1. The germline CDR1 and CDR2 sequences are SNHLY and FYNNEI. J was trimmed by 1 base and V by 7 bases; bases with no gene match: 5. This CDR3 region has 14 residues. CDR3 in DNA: TGTGCCAGCATCGAACAGGGGGTCCAAGAGACCCAGTACTTC. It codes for CASIEQGVQETQYF. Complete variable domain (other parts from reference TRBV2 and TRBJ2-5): EPEVTQTPSHQVTQMGQEVILRCVPISNHLYFYWYRQILGQKVEFLVSFYNNEISEKSEIFDDQFSVERPDGSNFTLKIRSTKLEDSAMYFCASIEQGVQETQYFGPGTRLLVL.

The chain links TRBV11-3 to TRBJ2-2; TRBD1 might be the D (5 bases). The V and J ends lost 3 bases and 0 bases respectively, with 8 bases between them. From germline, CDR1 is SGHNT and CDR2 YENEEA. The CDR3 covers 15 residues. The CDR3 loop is CASSFRASNTGELFF. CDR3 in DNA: TGTGCCAGCAGCTTCAGGGCTTCGAACACCGGGGAGCTGTTTTTT.

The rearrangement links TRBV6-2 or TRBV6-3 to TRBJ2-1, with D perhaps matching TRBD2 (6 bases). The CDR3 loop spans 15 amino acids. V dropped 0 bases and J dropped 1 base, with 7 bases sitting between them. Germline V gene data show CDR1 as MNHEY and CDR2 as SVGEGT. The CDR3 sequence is CASSYSSGSYNEQFF. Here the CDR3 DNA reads TGTGCCAGCAGTTACTCAAGCGGGTCCTACAATGAGCAGTTCTTC.

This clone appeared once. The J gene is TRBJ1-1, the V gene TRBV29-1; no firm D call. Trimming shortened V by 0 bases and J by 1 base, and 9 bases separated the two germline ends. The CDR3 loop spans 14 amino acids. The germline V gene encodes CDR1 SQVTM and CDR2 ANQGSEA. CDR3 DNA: TGCAGCGTTGAAGACCCCCGGGGGAACACTGAAGCTTTCTTT. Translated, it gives CSVEDPRGNTEAFF.

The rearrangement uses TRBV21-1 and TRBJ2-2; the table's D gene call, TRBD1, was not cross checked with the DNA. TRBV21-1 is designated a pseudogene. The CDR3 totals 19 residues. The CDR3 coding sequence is TGTGCCAGCAGCAAACTTACGGCTCCGGACAGGGATAACACCGGGGAGCTGTTTTTT. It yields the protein CASSKLTAPDRDNTGELFF.

Here the CDR3 DNA reads TGCGCCAGCAGCTTGGCCAATCCGGGGAACACTGAAGCTTTCTTT. Amino acid sequence: CASSLANPGNTEAFF. J is TRBJ1-1 and V is TRBV5-1; D gene ambiguous. Looked up from germline, CDR1 is SGHRS and CDR2 is YFSETQ. The CDR3 runs to 15 residues. The ends were cut back, 0 bases at V and 1 base at J, with 10 bases in the middle.

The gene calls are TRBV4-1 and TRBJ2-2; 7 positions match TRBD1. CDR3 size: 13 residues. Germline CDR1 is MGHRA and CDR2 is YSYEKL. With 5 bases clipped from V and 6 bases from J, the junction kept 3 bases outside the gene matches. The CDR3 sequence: CASSTQGSGELFF. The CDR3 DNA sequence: TGCGCCAGCAGCACACAGGGGTCCGGGGAGCTGTTTTTT.

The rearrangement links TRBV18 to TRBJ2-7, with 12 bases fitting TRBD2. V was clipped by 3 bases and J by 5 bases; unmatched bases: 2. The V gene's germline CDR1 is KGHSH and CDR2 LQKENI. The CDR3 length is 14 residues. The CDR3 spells CASSPRLAGDEQYF. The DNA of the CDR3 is TGTGCCAGCTCACCGAGACTAGCGGGAGACGAGCAGTACTTC.

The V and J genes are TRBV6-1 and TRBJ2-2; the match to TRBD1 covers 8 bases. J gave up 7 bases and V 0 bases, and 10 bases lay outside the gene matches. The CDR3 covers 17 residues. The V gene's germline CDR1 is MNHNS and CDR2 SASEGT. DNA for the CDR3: TGTGCCAGCAGTGAAGCGTGGGCCAGGGGGCGTTTCGGGGAGCTGTTTTTT. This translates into CASSEAWARGRFGELFF.

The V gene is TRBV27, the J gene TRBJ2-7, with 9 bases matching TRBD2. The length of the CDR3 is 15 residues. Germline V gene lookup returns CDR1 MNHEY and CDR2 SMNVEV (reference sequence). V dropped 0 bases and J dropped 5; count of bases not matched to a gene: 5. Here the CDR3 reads CASSLSGLAGHEQYF. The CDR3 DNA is TGTGCCAGCAGTTTATCGGGACTAGCAGGACACGAGCAGTACTTC.

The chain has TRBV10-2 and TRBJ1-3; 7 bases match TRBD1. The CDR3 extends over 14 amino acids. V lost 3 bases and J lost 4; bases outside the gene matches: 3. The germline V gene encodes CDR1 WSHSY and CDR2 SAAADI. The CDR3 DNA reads TGCGCCAGCAGTGAAAGGGGGCTAGGAAACACCATATATTTT. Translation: CASSERGLGNTIYF.

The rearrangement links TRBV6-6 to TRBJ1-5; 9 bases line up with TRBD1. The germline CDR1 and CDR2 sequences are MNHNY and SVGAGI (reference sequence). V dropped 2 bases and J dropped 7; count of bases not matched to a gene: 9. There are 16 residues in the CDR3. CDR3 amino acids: CASSYTGQGTQQPQHF. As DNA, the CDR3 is TGTGCCAGCAGTTACACAGGACAGGGGACCCAGCAGCCCCAGCATTTT.

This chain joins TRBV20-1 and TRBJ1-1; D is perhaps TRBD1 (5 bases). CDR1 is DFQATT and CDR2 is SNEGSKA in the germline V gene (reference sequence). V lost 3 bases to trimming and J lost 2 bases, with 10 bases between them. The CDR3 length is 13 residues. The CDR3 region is CSASIGTNTEAFF. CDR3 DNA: TGCAGTGCTAGTATAGGGACTAACACTGAAGCTTTCTTT.

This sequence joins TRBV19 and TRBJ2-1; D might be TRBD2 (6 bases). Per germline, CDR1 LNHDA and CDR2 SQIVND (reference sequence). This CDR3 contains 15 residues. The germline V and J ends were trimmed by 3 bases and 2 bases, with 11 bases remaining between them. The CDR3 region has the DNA TGTGCCAGTAGTATCCCGGGGACTGCCTACAATGAGCAGTTCTTC. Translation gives CASSIPGTAYNEQFF.

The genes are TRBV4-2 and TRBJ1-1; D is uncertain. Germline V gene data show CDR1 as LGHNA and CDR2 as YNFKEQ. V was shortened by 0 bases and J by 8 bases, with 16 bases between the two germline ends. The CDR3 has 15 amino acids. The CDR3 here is CASSQDLSLVLEAFF. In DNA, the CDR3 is TGTGCCAGCAGCCAAGATCTATCGCTCGTCCTAGAAGCTTTCTTT.

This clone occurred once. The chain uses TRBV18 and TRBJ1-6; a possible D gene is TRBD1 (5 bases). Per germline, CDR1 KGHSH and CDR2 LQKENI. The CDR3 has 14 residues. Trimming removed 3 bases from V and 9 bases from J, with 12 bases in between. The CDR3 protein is CASSPAGMGSPLHF. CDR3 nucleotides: TGTGCCAGCTCACCGGCAGGGATGGGTTCACCCCTCCACTTT.

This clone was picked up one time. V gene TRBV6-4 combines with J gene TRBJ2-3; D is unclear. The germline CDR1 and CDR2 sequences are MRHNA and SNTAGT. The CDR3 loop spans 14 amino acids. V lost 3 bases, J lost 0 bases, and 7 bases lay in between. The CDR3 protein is CASSELSSTDTQYF. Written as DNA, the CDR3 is TGTGCCAGCAGTGAATTATCCAGCACAGATACGCAGTATTTT.

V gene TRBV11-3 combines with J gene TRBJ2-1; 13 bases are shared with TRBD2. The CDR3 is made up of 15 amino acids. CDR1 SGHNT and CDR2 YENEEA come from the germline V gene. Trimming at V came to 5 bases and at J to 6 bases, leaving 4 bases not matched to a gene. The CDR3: CASSPGLAGFNEQFF. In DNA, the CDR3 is TGTGCCAGCAGCCCGGGACTAGCGGGGTTCAATGAGCAGTTCTTC.

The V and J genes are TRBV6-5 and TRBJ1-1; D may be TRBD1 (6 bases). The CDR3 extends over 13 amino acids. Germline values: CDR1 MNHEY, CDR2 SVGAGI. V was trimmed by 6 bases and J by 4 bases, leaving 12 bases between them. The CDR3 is CASRGGVSTEAFF. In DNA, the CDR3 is TGTGCCAGCAGAGGGGGGGTCAGCACTGAAGCTTTCTTT.

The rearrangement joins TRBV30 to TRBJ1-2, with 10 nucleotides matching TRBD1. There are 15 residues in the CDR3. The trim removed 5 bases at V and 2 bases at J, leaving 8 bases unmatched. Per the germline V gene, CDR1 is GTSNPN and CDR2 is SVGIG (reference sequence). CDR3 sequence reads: CAWAFGDRGNYGYTF. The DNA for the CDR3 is TGTGCCTGGGCCTTTGGGGACAGGGGAAACTATGGCTACACCTTC.